A selection of T cell receptor beta chains follows, all from one sample in a study of shared clonotypes between healthy human individuals. The assay was immunoSEQ multiplex PCR, and TCRdb's table has in-frame clones only and misses some. This sample yields roughly 2.1 million clones, of which 85% to 95% are seen a single time; around 1.7% belongs to the top ten. Sequencing was done on a sample of naive CD8+ T cells from PBMCs. The source of these receptors is a man between 18 and 35 years old in good health. Some clones in this sample may be carry-over from other donors' samples. Both conserved end residues are part of each CDR3. The D gene is left open where the match is weak.

D: NA; length: 14; J: TRBJ1-5; V: TRBV19; CDR3: CASSIRALNQPQHF; DNA: TGTGCCAGTAGTATCCGAGCCTTGAATCAGCCCCAGCATTTT
D: TRBD2; length: 18; J: TRBJ2-1; V: TRBV9; CDR3: CASSVTKKSGRPPDEQFF; DNA: TGTGCCAGCAGCGTAACGAAAAAGAGCGGGAGGCCCCCGGATGAGCAGTTCTTC
D: TRBD2; length: 15; J: TRBJ2-1; V: TRBV28; CDR3: CASEERGRAYNEQFF; DNA: TGTGCCAGCGAAGAGCGGGGTAGAGCCTACAATGAGCAGTTCTTC
D: TRBD2; length: 17; J: TRBJ2-3; V: TRBV10-3; CDR3: CAISELGTSHSTDTQYF; DNA: TGTGCCATCAGTGAGTTAGGGACTAGCCATAGCACAGATACGCAGTATTTT
D: NA; length: 18; J: TRBJ2-2; V: TRBV7-9; CDR3: CASSLEAPIYANTGELFF; DNA: TGTGCCAGCAGCTTAGAGGCGCCGATCTACGCGAACACCGGGGAGCTGTTTTTT
D: NA; length: 14; J: TRBJ2-7; V: TRBV9; CDR3: CASSVATGAYEQYF; DNA: TGTGCCAGCAGCGTAGCTACTGGGGCCTACGAGCAGTACTTC
D: NA; length: 13; J: TRBJ2-5; V: TRBV28; CDR3: CASIGGYQETQYF; DNA: TGTGCCAGCATAGGAGGGTACCAAGAGACCCAGTACTTC
D: TRBD1; length: 12; J: TRBJ1-1; V: TRBV29-1; CDR3: CSVTGGDTEAFF; DNA: TGCAGCGTGACAGGGGGGGACACTGAAGCTTTCTTT
D: NA; length: 18; J: TRBJ2-5; V: TRBV7-9; CDR3: CASSSGRSSGQYVETQYF; DNA: TGTGCCAGCAGCTCGGGACGGAGTTCAGGCCAATACGTCGAGACCCAGTACTTC
D: NA; length: 17; J: TRBJ1-2; V: TRBV10-3; CDR3: CAISESAYSGGPYGYTF; DNA: TGTGCCATCAGTGAGTCGGCATACTCCGGGGGGCCCTATGGCTACACCTTC